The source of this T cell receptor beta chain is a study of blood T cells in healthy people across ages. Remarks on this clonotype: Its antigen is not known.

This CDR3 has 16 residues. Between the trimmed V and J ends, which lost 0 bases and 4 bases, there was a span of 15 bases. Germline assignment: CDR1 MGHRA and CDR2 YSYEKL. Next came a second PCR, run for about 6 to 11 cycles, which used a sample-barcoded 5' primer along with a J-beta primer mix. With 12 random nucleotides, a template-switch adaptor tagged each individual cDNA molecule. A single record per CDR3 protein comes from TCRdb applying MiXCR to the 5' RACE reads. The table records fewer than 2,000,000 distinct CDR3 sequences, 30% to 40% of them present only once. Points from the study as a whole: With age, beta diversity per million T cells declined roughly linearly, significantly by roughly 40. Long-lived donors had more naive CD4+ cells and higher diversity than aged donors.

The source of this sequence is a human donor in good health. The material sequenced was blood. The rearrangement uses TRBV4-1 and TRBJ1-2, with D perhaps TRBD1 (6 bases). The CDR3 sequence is CASSQDYRESLYGYTF. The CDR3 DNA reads TGCGCCAGCAGCCAAGACTACAGGGAGTCCCTCTATGGCTACACCTTC.